The 18 T cell receptor beta chains listed next were all sequenced from one sample in a study of T cells expressing NK-cell markers (dated by TCRdb to 2020 to 2022). The library was prepared using 5' RACE. The instrument given in TCRdb is Illumina HiSeq 2000. Through TCRdb reprocessing, the reads give one entry per CDR3 protein sequence; DNA is omitted. For this sample, the table gives 350,000 to 450,000 distinct CDR3 sequences. 4% to 6.5% of the sample goes to the ten largest clones. Sequenced: blood T cells: a sorted CD56 or NKG2C T cell subset, CD4+ or CD8+ T cells, or bulk PBMC T cells (not recorded which). The source is a man between 18 and 69 years old in good health.

The V gene is TRBV3-1, the J gene TRBJ1-2; TCRdb selects TRBD1, and the lack of DNA leaves this call unchecked. CDR3 length equals 15 residues. Germline values: CDR1 LGHDT, CDR2 YNNKEL (reference sequence). The CDR3 is CASSPPGRGNYGYTF. The variable domain in full, with the rest retrieved from reference TRBV3-1 and TRBJ1-2, is DTAVSQTPKYLVTQMGNDKSIKCEQNLGHDTMYWYKQDSKKFLKIMFSYNNKELIINETVPNRFSPKSPDKAHLNLHINSLELGDSAVYFCASSPPGRGNYGYTFGSGTRLTVV.

The CDR3 loop reads CASSLGLGLAGMGTDTQYF. The chain joins TRBV18 to TRBJ2-3; checking the TCRdb D call of TRBD2 is not possible without DNA. This CDR3 region has 19 residues. From germline, CDR1 is KGHSH and CDR2 LQKENI.

The CDR3 spells CASSQGPGRSTDTQYF. The J gene is TRBJ2-3, the V gene TRBV4-1; no DNA is available, so the TRBD1 call from TCRdb remains unchecked. Germline V CDR1 and CDR2: MGHRA, YSYEKL. CDR3 length equals 16 residues.

The V gene is TRBV5-1, the J gene TRBJ1-6. The CDR3 totals 13 residues. CDR1 and CDR2 from the germline V gene are SGHRS and YFSETQ. CDR3 amino acids: CASSVDQWPPLHF.

This chain uses TRBV7-9 with TRBJ2-1; the D call from TCRdb, TRBD2, cannot be confirmed without DNA. Looked up from germline, CDR1 is SEHNR and CDR2 is FQNEAQ (reference sequence). The CDR3 length is 16 residues. The CDR3 spells CASSATSGGTYNEQFF.

This chain uses TRBV13 with TRBJ2-7. Germline lookup yields CDR1 PRHDT and CDR2 FYEKMQ (reference sequence). There are 15 residues in the CDR3. The CDR3: CASSLGRILSYEQYF.

The V and J genes are TRBV6-1 and TRBJ2-1; TCRdb lists TRBD1, though no DNA is available to test this call. From germline, CDR1 is MNHNS and CDR2 SASEGT. CDR3 size: 15 residues. The CDR3 here is CASRQTGTGRGGSFF.

The gene calls are TRBV6-2 or TRBV6-3 and TRBJ2-2; as DNA is missing, the TRBD1 call by TCRdb cannot be tested. The CDR3 length is 16 residues. Germline V gene data show CDR1 as MNHEY and CDR2 as SVGEGT. CDR3 sequence reads: CASRKHTGAATGELFF.

The chain uses TRBV7-2 and TRBJ1-2; the TCRdb call, TRBD1, lacks DNA for checking. Per germline, CDR1 SGHTA and CDR2 FQGNSA. CDR3 length: 14 amino acids. The CDR3 loop is CASSAARGAYGYTF.

The V and J genes are TRBV20-1 and TRBJ2-1. The CDR3 has 16 amino acids. CDR1 and CDR2 from the germline V gene are DFQATT and SNEGSKA (reference sequence). This CDR3 is CSARDKKGIVHNEQFF.

This chain connects TRBV24-1 to TRBJ2-5; TCRdb returns TRBD2, unconfirmable since there is no DNA. The CDR3 is 16 amino acids. The germline gives CDR1 KGHDR, CDR2 SFDVKD. CDR3 amino acids: CATSDPRQRGIETQYF.

The chain recombines TRBV4-1 with TRBJ1-6. The germline gives CDR1 MGHRA, CDR2 YSYEKL. This CDR3 contains 14 residues. The CDR3 loop reads CASSQEGGGSPLHF.

The chain couples TRBV7-3 to TRBJ2-3; with no DNA, the TCRdb D assignment of TRBD2 cannot be verified. This CDR3 contains 14 residues. Germline V lookup: CDR1 SGHTA, CDR2 FQGTGA. The CDR3: CASSSNPTSPPQYF.

The chain uses TRBV6-5 and TRBJ2-3. This CDR3 is built from 17 residues. Germline-derived CDR1 and CDR2 are MNHEY and SVGAGI. CDR3 loop: CASSYTGSSGSSNTQYF.

This chain links TRBV29-1 with TRBJ1-2; the D gene TCRdb calls, TRBD1, cannot be checked with no DNA. The germline V gene has CDR1 SQVTM and CDR2 ANQGSEA. CDR3 length: 13 residues. The CDR3 region is CSVVAGNGYGYTF.

CDR3 sequence reads: CASSFVRQGSYNEQFF. The chain is built from TRBV12-3 or TRBV12-4 and TRBJ2-1; checking the TCRdb D call of TRBD1 is not possible without DNA. The CDR3 totals 16 residues.

The chain employs TRBV7-2 and TRBJ2-3. CDR1 and CDR2 from the germline V gene are SGHTA and FQGNSA. The CDR3 consists of 15 residues. The CDR3 protein is CASSLRRTGSDTQYF.

The V and J genes are TRBV3-1 and TRBJ1-1; the TCRdb D gene call, TRBD1, has no DNA to confirm it. This CDR3 is built from 14 residues. Germline assignment: CDR1 LGHDT and CDR2 YNNKEL (reference sequence). The CDR3 reads CASSQGGASLEAFF.